This entry is about one TCR beta chain. The antigen is unknown. The repertoire was sequenced with immunoSEQ multiplex PCR; TCRdb's copy has only in-frame clones and lacks some. Of 100,000 to 150,000 clones listed, 75% to 90% are singletons. Germline V gene lookup returns CDR1 SGHTA and CDR2 FQGTGA. This CDR3 has 15 amino acids. Trimming took 3 bases from V and 3 from J, leaving 13 bases between them. This sample is part of a study of identifying expanded T cells in peripheral blood. Study-level points and caveats: Technical replicates showed approximately 1.2 changed clones; two weeks 15 to 20; four weeks 19. Across healthy donors, higher total template counts meant significantly greater approximately 2-week count variance.

Healthy donors had no documented immune events, such as infections, while sampled. The V gene is TRBV7-3, the J gene TRBJ2-3; possible D gene TRBD1, 6 bases. The clonotype comes from a person aged 18 to 75 in good health. Sequenced: blood. CDR3 DNA sequence: TGTGCCAGCAGCTTCGAGGGGGTCGTTACAGATACGCAGTATTTT. It encodes CASSFEGVVTDTQYF.